This T cell receptor (beta chain) was captured by sequencing in a study of CD8+CD57+ T cells in acquired aplastic anemia. Study in general: Average DNA yield from sorted CD4+ and CD8+ cells was 3.2 ug.

Both TCR beta VDJ combination and CDR3 sequence profiling were carried out. Genomic DNA was the template for this profiling. One entry per CDR3 protein, called by TCRdb with MiXCR from the reads. The sample includes about 110,000 distinct CDR3 sequences, around half of them seen just once. This CDR3 spans 12 amino acids. The germline V gene encodes CDR1 SQVTM and CDR2 ANQGSEA. V was pared by 4 bases and J by 3 bases, with 0 bases of the junction left unmatched. Source material: sorted CD4+, CD8+, or CD8+CD57+ T cells (not recorded which) from PBMCs. The TCR sequence derives from a human donor in good health, serving as a control. The rearrangement uses TRBV29-1 and TRBJ2-7, with 10 bases matching TRBD1. The DNA for the CDR3 is TGCAGCGTTGGGGACAGGGGCTACGAGCAGTACTTC. Translating gives CSVGDRGYEQYF.